This T cell receptor beta chain is from a study of breast tumors, draining lymph nodes, adjacent tissues. Trimming took 5 bases from V and 0 from J, leaving 14 bases between them. CDR1 is MNHEY and CDR2 is SMNVEV in the germline V gene (reference sequence). The CDR3 spans 16 residues. TCRdb called the multiplex PCR reads again in MiXCR, with one record for every CDR3 protein. The profile shows some 130,000 distinct CDR3 sequences, around 20% of them singletons. Axillary draining lymph nodes of breast cancer patients supplied the node samples. Only a few counts were recorded for this clonotype. The sequencing sample was made of axillary lymph node tissue. The TCR sequence derives from a female donor with breast cancer. Some clones in this sample may be carry-over from other donors' samples. The chain employs TRBV27 and TRBJ1-3; D call uncertain. The CDR3 nucleotides read TGTGCCAGCAGTCCGGACCCCTGGGCCTCTGGAAACACCATATATTTT. Amino acids: CASSPDPWASGNTIYF.